This T cell receptor (beta chain) was sequenced for a study of blood T cells in healthy people across ages. The authors ran a second PCR of about 7 to 11 cycles using a sample-barcoded 5' primer and a J-beta primer mix. TCRdb reanalysed the 5' RACE reads using MiXCR and keeps one entry per CDR3 protein. The sample contains about 1.1 million distinct CDR3 sequences, 35% to 40% of which appear only once. Germline V gene lookup returns CDR1 SQVTM and CDR2 ANQGSEA. CDR3 length equals 13 residues. Trimming took 8 bases from V and 5 from J, leaving 17 bases between them. The specimen sequenced was blood. The chain joins TRBV29-1 to TRBJ2-3, with D possibly called TRBD1 or TRBD2 (5 bases each). This sequence originates from a man between 18 and 29 years old in good health. CDR3 loop: CSSTGGAGDTQYF. Written as DNA, the CDR3 is TGCAGCTCTACTGGTGGGGCGGGAGATACGCAGTATTTT.